This TCR beta chain comes out of a study of blood T cells in healthy people across ages. Study findings and constraints: Getting older went along with TCR beta diversity per million T cells dropping roughly linearly.

CDR1 SGDLS and CDR2 YYNGEE come from the germline V gene. The CDR3 runs 16 residues. Trimming stripped 4 bases from V and 2 bases from J, with 17 bases between. A second 7 to 11 cycle PCR used barcoded and J-beta primers. MiXCR, applied by TCRdb to the 5' RACE reads, yields one record per CDR3 protein. The sample carries roughly 790,000 distinct CDR3 sequences, roughly 47% recorded once. In the case of this clonotype: Its target is unknown.

The sequencing sample was made of blood. The clonotype comes from an older woman in good health. The chain has TRBV9 and TRBJ2-3, with D perhaps matching TRBD2 (7 bases). Here the CDR3 reads CASSPGVRETTDTQYF. The CDR3 coding sequence is TGTGCCAGCAGCCCAGGGGTGCGGGAGACCACAGATACGCAGTATTTT. The variable domain in full, with the rest retrieved from reference TRBV9 and TRBJ2-3, is DSGVTQTPKHLITATGQRVTLRCSPRSGDLSVYWYQQSLDQGLQFLIQYYNGEERAKGNILERFSAQQFPDLHSELNLSSLELGDSALYFCASSPGVRETTDTQYFGPGTRLTVL.